This entry features one T cell receptor beta chain sequence. This clonotype was seen a few times. Its antigen remains unidentified. No qualities accompany the bases; no much larger clone lies one base away. Stable Graves' hyperthyroidism was defined as no progression to ophthalmopathy during 18 months of follow-up. The hyperthyroidism patients were between 18 and 65 years old and newly diagnosed, with a disease duration of less than 2 months. The study excluded patients with uncontrolled infections, other autoimmune diseases, pregnancy or lactation. Clinical symptoms, serum thyroxine and TRAb, thyroid ultrasound, and orbital computed tomography formed the basis for the diagnoses. Ficoll-Paque density gradient centrifugation was used to isolate PBMCs from about 9.4 ml of fresh peripheral blood. Total RNA was extracted with Trizol reagent, and quality was checked on an Agilent 2100 Bioanalyzer. TCR beta CDR3 regions were amplified from RNA transcripts. A first-round RT-PCR of the TCR CDR3 used the HTBI primer set with the Qiagen OneStep RT-PCR kit. A second multiplex PCR round built the libraries, followed by size selection and purification. Libraries were sequenced paired-end with 100 bp reads on an Illumina HiSeq2000. The authors' analysis ran thus. SOAPnuke was used to process the raw data, with reads discarded if the reads contained adapters or uncalled bases, had a mean Phred below 15, or lacked an exact constant-primer or identifier match. COPE v1.2.5 was used to merge high-quality paired reads, and clonotypes were defined as unique nucleotide sequences. MiTCR v1.1 was used to align clonotypes to the IMGT TRBV, TRBD and TRBJ reference segments. Analysis was restricted to V-J combinations with a frequency above 0.0001, which covered roughly 99% of repertoires. A TCS score was defined as the ratio of F50 (clonal expansion) to E x V (chaos), with BLOSUM62-based TCRdist applied between CDR3 peptides within each V-J. Welch's t-statistics and random forest reduced some 510 V-J features to under 15, which were used in a naive Bayes classifier (R e1071). The public reads were quality trimmed at Q25 with fastp and then assembled into clones with MiXCR by TCRdb, keeping productive beta chains. CDR3 protein duplicates are merged, each entry listing the most common genes and DNA. What appears here as the V and J calls and clone size reflects TCRdb's work, not the paper's. This sample has some 180,000 distinct CDR3 sequences in its table, and about a sixth of those were observed once. The ten largest clonotypes hold approximately 56% of the sample.

These data come from a study of T cells in Graves' hyperthyroidism and ophthalmopathy (dated by TCRdb to the late 2010s). As for the study more broadly: Peripheral blood was sampled at the time of initial diagnosis, prior to any treatment. A discovery cohort of around 100 patients, 43 with Graves' ophthalmopathy and 55 to 65 with stable Graves' hyperthyroidism, was used to find distinguishing TCR V-J signatures. Whether ophthalmopathy could be predicted prospectively was tested in an independent validation cohort made up of 18 hyperthyroidism patients plus 17 patients who later progressed to ophthalmopathy. The 95 to 100 discovery patients were randomly divided into training and test sets at a 7:3 ratio. The study also compared thyroid tissue and blood T-cell repertoires from a handful of Graves' hyperthyroidism patients. After blood sampling, hyperthyroidism patients were treated with methimazole at a starting dose of 30 mg daily, and ophthalmopathy patients were treated with high-dose intravenous methylprednisolone. The paper reports TCR Vbeta CDR3 sequencing of 130 to 150 peripheral blood samples: under 45 ophthalmopathy, approximately 74 hyperthyroidism and 17 progressor patients. Broad study findings and their caveats: Most expanded thyroid clonotypes (frequency above 0.001) were also found in blood, which suggests that blood repertoires may mirror thyroid immune responses. A model built on a 13 V-J signature distinguished ophthalmopathy from stable hyperthyroidism, reaching 85% to 90% sensitivity and approximately 83% specificity in cross-validation and 80%/75% in testing. During validation, the model predicted progression to ophthalmopathy a median of approximately 7 months ahead of onset, with around 71% sensitivity and about 72% specificity. Sample size was not statistically predetermined, and blinding of investigators to group allocation was not performed.

The V end loses 4 bases and the J end loses 6 bases, and a stretch of 5 bases separates them. From the cysteine through the phenylalanine, the CDR3 covers 11 amino acids. The only DNA kept is the CDR3, 33 bases in frame from the first base. CDR1 and CDR2 are read off the germline V gene as SGHTA and FQGNSA. Specimen: blood. Here the chain combines TRBV7-2 and TRBJ2-3; the D gene cannot be resolved reliably. The sequence was collected from a woman between 45 and 65 years old with Graves' hyperthyroidism. The CDR3 loop reads CASSSRDTQYF. The DNA reads TGTGCCAGCAGCTCAAGGGATACGCAGTATTTT.